Listed below are T cell receptor beta chains from one sample, sequenced in a study of blood T cell repertoires in COVID-19. The assay was immunoSEQ multiplex PCR, and TCRdb's table has in-frame clones only and misses some. The sample includes over 95,000 clones, around 85% seen only once; the top ten take about 13%. The sequenced sample consisted of peripheral blood. These receptors were obtained from a human donor in a cohort sampled during active COVID-19. CDR3s include the opening cysteine and the closing phenylalanine or tryptophan. Fields, in order: D gene, J gene, clone size, V gene, CDR3 protein, CDR3 DNA. A D gene is named only where the DNA matches it firmly. Not every row has a clone size; where given, it reads once, few, many or a size class.

TRBD1,TRBJ2-2,-,TRBV5-1,CASSLVTGTAGELFF,TGCGCCAGCAGCTTGGTGACAGGGACGGCCGGGGAGCTGTTTTTT
TRBD1,TRBJ1-2,-,TRBV4-1,CASSRRDREFLGYTF,TGCGCCAGCAGCCGGCGAGACAGGGAGTTTCTGGGCTACACCTTC
TRBD2,TRBJ2-3,few,TRBV6-5,CASRPGLAGGRTQYF,TGTGCCAGCAGGCCGGGACTAGCGGGGGGTCGAACGCAGTATTTT
-,TRBJ2-1,-,TRBV7-9,CASSPPGWSQEQFF,TGTGCCAGCAGCCCCCCGGGGTGGTCCCAAGAGCAGTTCTTC
-,TRBJ2-7,-,TRBV5-1,CASSLARTARYEQYF,TGCGCCAGCAGCTTGGCCAGGACAGCCAGGTACGAGCAGTACTTC
-,TRBJ2-3,-,TRBV19,CASSPQGKGTDTQYF,TGTGCCAGTAGTCCACAGGGTAAAGGGACAGATACGCAGTATTTT
-,TRBJ1-4,-,TRBV5-1,CASSLYPGPTTNEKLFF,TGCGCCAGCAGCTTGTACCCAGGGCCTACAACTAATGAAAAACTGTTTTTT
-,TRBJ1-1,-,TRBV18,CASSPSGGTEAFF,TGTGCCAGCTCACCATCAGGTGGCACTGAAGCTTTCTTT
-,TRBJ2-7,-,TRBV4-1,CASSARYGSEQYF,TGCGCCAGCAGCGCACGTTATGGCTCCGAGCAGTACTTC
-,TRBJ2-1,-,TRBV12-3/TRBV12-4,CASAPGREQFF,TGTGCCAGCGCCCCGGGGAGAGAGCAGTTCTTC
TRBD1,TRBJ2-7,-,TRBV4-1,CASSLHRGRNYEQYF,TGCGCCAGCAGCCTTCACAGGGGAAGAAACTACGAGCAGTACTTC
-,TRBJ1-5,-,TRBV2,CASSAIGQYQPQHF,TGTGCCAGCAGTGCTATCGGACAATATCAGCCCCAGCATTTT
TRBD1,TRBJ1-4,-,TRBV19,CASAPGGKGMNEKLFF,TGTGCCAGTGCCCCAGGGGGTAAGGGGATGAACGAAAAACTGTTTTTT
TRBD1,TRBJ2-1,-,TRBV5-1,CASSDPGQGNNEQFF,TGCGCCAGCAGCGATCCGGGACAGGGAAACAATGAGCAGTTCTTC
-,TRBJ1-2,-,TRBV6-1,CASSDPFLGGAYGYTF,TGTGCCAGCAGTGACCCGTTTCTTGGAGGGGCCTATGGCTACACCTTC
TRBD1,TRBJ1-1,-,TRBV5-1,CASSLATGVGDTEAFF,TGCGCCAGCAGCTTGGCCACAGGGGTGGGGGACACTGAAGCTTTCTTT
-,TRBJ2-7,-,TRBV20-1,CSALTSYEQYF,TGCAGTGCTCTTACTTCCTACGAGCAGTACTTC
TRBD2,TRBJ2-1,-,TRBV7-2,CASSLGGGGAYNEQFF,TGTGCCAGCAGCTTAGGCGGCGGGGGGGCCTACAATGAGCAGTTCTTC
-,TRBJ1-5,-,TRBV4-3,CASSQDLRAGDQPQHF,TGCGCCAGCAGCCAAGATCTCAGGGCAGGCGATCAGCCCCAGCATTTT
TRBD1,TRBJ1-3,-,TRBV15,CATSNDRGSGNTIYF,TGTGCCACCAGCAACGACAGGGGCTCTGGAAACACCATATATTTT
TRBD2,TRBJ2-1,-,TRBV7-8,CASRVLADYNEQFF,TGTGCCAGCAGGGTACTAGCGGACTACAATGAGCAGTTCTTC
TRBD1,TRBJ1-4,-,TRBV9,CASSAVGQGGEKLFF,TGTGCCAGCAGCGCGGTGGGACAGGGGGGTGAAAAACTGTTTTTT
-,TRBJ1-2,once,TRBV5-1,CASSLDGGYGYTF,TGCGCCAGCAGCCTCGACGGGGGCTATGGCTACACCTTC
TRBD2,TRBJ2-1,-,TRBV11-1,CASSTLAGGRNEQFF,TGTGCCAGCAGCACCCTAGCGGGGGGTCGCAATGAGCAGTTCTTC
-,TRBJ2-3,-,TRBV4-3,CASSQDGASTDTQYF,TGCGCCAGCAGCCAAGATGGGGCTAGCACAGATACGCAGTATTTT
-,TRBJ1-2,-,TRBV18,CASSPPSETHYGYTF,TGTGCCAGCTCACCACCGTCGGAGACGCACTATGGCTACACCTTC
TRBD1,TRBJ1-6,-,TRBV9,CASSRPDRVRVVSPNSPLHF,TGTGCCAGCAGCAGACCGGACAGGGTTCGCGTGGTGAGTCCCAATTCACCCCTCCACTTT
TRBD1,TRBJ2-7,-,TRBV10-1,CASSAGDRVHEQYF,TGCGCCAGCAGTGCTGGGGACAGGGTCCACGAGCAGTACTTC
-,TRBJ1-3,-,TRBV7-8,CASSIWLGAGGNTIYF,TGTGCCAGCAGCATCTGGCTCGGTGCGGGGGGAAACACCATATATTTT
-,TRBJ2-1,-,TRBV12-3/TRBV12-4,CASSRDIGNEQFF,TGTGCCAGCAGTCGGGACATTGGCAATGAGCAGTTCTTC
-,TRBJ2-7,-,TRBV10-3,CATTDSLESSYEQYF,TGTGCCACCACCGACAGCTTAGAAAGCTCCTACGAGCAGTACTTC
-,TRBJ2-3,-,TRBV10-3,CAISEPLEGAQYF,TGTGCCATCAGTGAGCCCCTGGAGGGCGCGCAGTATTTT
-,TRBJ1-6,few,TRBV6-1,CASSEAEGYNSPLHF,TGTGCCAGCAGTGAAGCGGAGGGTTATAATTCACCCCTCCACTTT
-,TRBJ1-1,-,TRBV6-1,CASSPTAMNTEAFF,TGTGCCAGCAGTCCGACAGCCATGAACACTGAAGCTTTCTTT
-,TRBJ1-1,few,TRBV11-2,CASSTVNTEAFF,TGTGCCAGCAGTACGGTGAACACTGAAGCTTTCTTT
TRBD1,TRBJ2-7,-,TRBV29-1,CSVGTGTGDEQYF,TGCAGCGTTGGGACCGGGACAGGGGACGAGCAGTACTTC
TRBD2,TRBJ2-1,-,TRBV7-3,CASSYSGAEQFF,TGTGCCAGCAGCTATAGCGGGGCCGAGCAGTTCTTC
-,TRBJ1-1,-,TRBV29-1,CSVERGTTEAFF,TGCAGCGTTGAAAGGGGCACCACTGAAGCTTTCTTT
TRBD2,TRBJ2-1,-,TRBV9,CASSVGGAGGPNGDEQFF,TGTGCCAGCAGCGTTGGCGGGGCGGGGGGGCCCAATGGAGACGAGCAGTTCTTC
-,TRBJ1-2,-,TRBV3-1/TRBV3-2,CASSQVGGYGYTF,TGTGCCAGCAGCCAAGTCGGTGGCTATGGCTACACCTTC
-,TRBJ1-5,-,TRBV6-2/TRBV6-3,CASSYWQVRNQPQHF,TGTGCCAGCAGTTACTGGCAGGTTCGCAATCAGCCCCAGCATTTT
TRBD1,TRBJ2-1,-,TRBV24-1,CATSGTDNEQFF,TGTGCCACCTCCGGGACAGACAATGAGCAGTTCTTC
-,TRBJ1-3,-,TRBV3-1/TRBV3-2,CASSWGGGNTIYF,TGTGCCAGCAGCTGGGGGGGCGGAAACACCATATATTTT
-,TRBJ1-1,-,TRBV9,CASSAIHRENTEAFF,TGTGCCAGCAGCGCGATACACAGGGAGAACACTGAAGCTTTCTTT
TRBD2,TRBJ2-7,-,TRBV28,CASSHGGLEVYEQYF,TGTGCCAGCAGCCACGGGGGACTAGAGGTCTACGAGCAGTACTTC
TRBD1,TRBJ1-2,-,TRBV11-2,CASSSTGNPYGYTF,TGTGCCAGCAGCTCGACAGGGAACCCTTATGGCTACACCTTC
-,TRBJ2-7,-,TRBV19,CASSIVGGPPSYEQYF,TGTGCCAGTAGTATAGTTGGTGGGCCCCCCTCCTACGAGCAGTACTTC
-,TRBJ1-1,-,TRBV19,CASSATGLLGAAEAFF,TGTGCCAGTAGTGCCACGGGGTTATTGGGGGCAGCTGAAGCTTTCTTT